Below are 21 T cell receptor beta chains sequenced from a single sample in a study of vaccination effects on CD4 cells after COVID-19. Sequencing in the ViraFEST assay came after antigen-specific CD4+ T cells had been expanded with viral peptide pools, which were used to stimulate PBMC. At the end of approximately 10 days of culture, CD4+ T cells were isolated. Vaccinees lacked prior SARS-CoV-2 infection and tested negative for nucleocapsid antibodies. The table came from immunoSEQ multiplex PCR; TCRdb's copy has only in-frame clones and leaves some out. The data hold 55,000 to 75,000 clones, with approximately 76% observed a single time. These receptors have no identified antigens. The sample consisted of CD4+ T cells from PBMCs cultured with HCoV-NL63 spike peptides, taken before COVID-19 vaccination. Receptors were obtained from a human donor who received a COVID-19 vaccine.

In DNA form, the CDR3 reads TGTGCCAGTAGTCCCGGGCTGGACGGTTGGGGCTACACCTTC. It specifies CASSPGLDGWGYTF. V usage is TRBV19 and J usage is TRBJ1-2; no clear D gene. Germline V gives CDR1 LNHDA, CDR2 SQIVND (reference sequence). The CDR3 is made up of 14 amino acids. V lost 5 bases and J 8 bases, leaving 18 bases between the germline ends.

The chain recombines TRBV2 with TRBJ2-7, with a weak D call TRBD1 (6 bases). V was pared by 5 bases and J by 3 bases, with 11 bases between. The CDR3 loop spans 13 amino acids. Germline lookup yields CDR1 SNHLY and CDR2 FYNNEI. CDR3 sequence reads: CASSLRDNYEQYV. The DNA for the CDR3 is TGTGCCAGCAGTCTCCGGGACAACTACGAGCAGTACGTC.

This chain links TRBV24-1 with TRBJ2-2, with D maybe TRBD1 (6 bases). CDR3 size: 15 residues. Trimming cost V 9 bases and J 2 bases, with 15 bases left between them. Germline CDR1 KGHDR, CDR2 SFDVKD. The DNA of the CDR3 is TGTGCCACCCAAGGGGGTACACTAAACACCGGGGAGCTGTTTTTT. Translating it yields CATQGGTLNTGELFF.

The chain joins TRBV28 to TRBJ1-2, with a possible D match to TRBD1 (5 bases). CDR1 and CDR2 (germline): MDHEN, SYDVKM. The V end was cut by 1 base, the J end by 6 bases, with 6 bases between. The CDR3 is made up of 12 amino acids. The CDR3, as DNA: TGTGCCAGCAGTTTATCAGGGAATGGCTACACCTTC. As protein: CASSLSGNGYTF.

The chain couples TRBV7-8 to TRBJ2-3; tentatively, D is TRBD1 (5 bases). There are 15 residues in the CDR3. V lost 5 bases and J lost 6, with 18 bases in between. CDR1 is SGHVS, CDR2 FQNEAQ, per germline. CDR3 DNA sequence: TGTGCCAGCAGCCCACCGGCAGGGTCCCGGGATACGCAGTATTTT. It codes for CASSPPAGSRDTQYF.

The V gene is TRBV4-1, the J gene TRBJ1-2; D ambiguous. Germline CDR1 MGHRA, CDR2 YSYEKL. V was pared by 4 bases and J by 1 base, with 10 bases between. CDR3 size: 14 residues. The CDR3 nucleotides read TGCGCCAGCAGCCGGGCCTCCGTTAACTATGGCTACACCTTC. Protein product: CASSRASVNYGYTF.

A word on this clone: Different DNA sequences within this sample yield the same CDR3. This chain links TRBV18 with TRBJ1-1; no clear D. Germline CDR1 and CDR2: KGHSH and LQKENI. The CDR3 contains 13 residues. V lost 6 bases and J 1 base, leaving 9 bases between the germline ends. The CDR3 DNA reads TGTGCCAGCTCCCCCAACAGGAACACTGAAGCTTTCTTT. This sequence encodes CASSPNRNTEAFF.

The V and J genes are TRBV5-1 and TRBJ1-1; D unresolved. This CDR3 spans 14 amino acids. Between the trimmed V and J ends, which lost 1 base and 0 bases, there was a span of 7 bases. Looked up from germline, CDR1 is SGHRS and CDR2 is YFSETQ. The CDR3 reads CASSLSGMNTEAFF. The CDR3 region has the DNA TGCGCCAGCAGCTTGTCAGGAATGAACACTGAAGCTTTCTTT.

The chain combines TRBV21-1 with TRBJ2-7. TRBV21-1 is termed a pseudogene. The CDR3 has 14 residues. The CDR3 nucleotides are TGTGCCAGCAGCTCCGGGGGCCGGAACTACGAGCAGTACGTC. It encodes CASSSGGRNYEQYV.

J is TRBJ2-6 and V is TRBV4-2, with 8 bases lining up with TRBD1. Germline CDR1 is LGHNA and CDR2 is YNFKEQ. The CDR3 consists of 19 residues. The V and J ends lost 2 bases and 1 base, in that order; junction bases with no gene match: 10. The CDR3: CASSQRSGTGISGANVLTF. The CDR3 nucleotides read TGTGCCAGCAGCCAACGCTCCGGGACAGGCATTTCTGGGGCCAACGTCCTGACTTTC.

This rearrangement joins TRBV5-6 to TRBJ2-7, with unresolved D. Germline assignment: CDR1 SGHDT and CDR2 YYEEEE. CDR3 size: 12 residues. Trimming removed 0 bases at V and 6 bases at J, with 7 bases between. The CDR3 sequence: CASSLALSEQYV. CDR3 DNA: TGTGCCAGCAGCTTGGCGCTAAGCGAGCAGTACGTC.

In its sample, this clone was seen a few times. This chain joins TRBV24-1 and TRBJ1-5; D call uncertain. In germline, CDR1 is KGHDR, CDR2 SFDVKD. Deletions cut 4 bases from V and 0 bases from J, with 9 bases between. The CDR3 sequence is 15 residues long. Here the CDR3 reads CATSDPRNSNQPQHF. CDR3 DNA: TGTGCCACCAGTGACCCCAGGAATAGCAATCAGCCCCAGCATTTT.

The chain recombines TRBV10-3 with TRBJ1-1; no definite D call. V lost 1 base to trimming and J lost 7 bases, with 4 bases between them. This CDR3 has 11 residues. Germline CDR1 is ENHRY and CDR2 is SYGVKD. CDR3 sequence (DNA): TGTGCCATCAGTGAGTATTTTGAAGCTTTCTTT. Amino acids: CAISEYFEAFF.

V gene TRBV5-8 combines with J gene TRBJ2-5; tentative D call: TRBD2 (5 bases). The CDR3 sequence is 14 residues long. Germline V gene sequence: CDR1 SGHTS, CDR2 YDEGEE. V shed 3 bases and J shed 4 bases, with 13 bases lying between them. CDR3 sequence reads: CASSSGHAGETQYF. CDR3 DNA: TGTGCCAGCAGCTCGGGTCATGCGGGAGAGACCCAGTACTTC.

The chain carries TRBV6-5 and TRBJ1-2; TRBD1 matches at 10 bases. Germline trimming cut 6 bases from V and 6 bases from J; bases unmatched to any gene: 7. CDR3 length: 14 amino acids. CDR1 is MNHEY and CDR2 is SVGAGI in the germline V gene. The CDR3 sequence is CASRDMGQGHGYTF. The CDR3 DNA follows: TGTGCCAGCAGGGACATGGGACAGGGGCATGGCTACACCTTC.

The chain uses TRBV4-3 and TRBJ2-5; TRBD1 agrees at 7 bases. J gave up 3 bases and V 2 bases, and 3 bases lay outside the gene matches. From germline, CDR1 is LGHNA and CDR2 YSLEER. This CDR3 is 14 amino acids long. Here the CDR3 DNA reads TGCGCCAGCAGCCAAACAGACAGGGAAGAGACCCAGTACTTC. Its protein is CASSQTDREETQYF.

This clone occurred once. The chain couples TRBV3-1 (or the pseudogene TRBV3-2) to TRBJ2-3; D ambiguous. CDR1 and CDR2 from the germline V gene are LGHDT and YNNKEL (reference sequence). The germline V and J ends were trimmed by 4 bases and 0 bases, with 8 bases remaining between them. This CDR3 is 14 amino acids long. The CDR3 is CASSPYSSTDTQYF. The CDR3, as DNA: TGTGCCAGCAGCCCCTACAGTAGCACAGATACGCAGTATTTT.

This chain connects TRBV28 to TRBJ2-3; 8 nucleotides match TRBD1. Germline-derived CDR1 and CDR2 are MDHEN and SYDVKM. J was trimmed by 4 bases and V by 7 bases; bases with no gene match: 13. This CDR3 comprises 16 residues. In nucleotides, the CDR3 is TGTGCCAGCATGGGGATAGGACAGGGTTGGTCAGATACGCAGTATTTT. Translating gives CASMGIGQGWSDTQYF. Full variable domain (rest looked up from reference TRBV28 and TRBJ2-3): DVKVTQSSRYLVKRTGEKVFLECVQDMDHENMFWYRQDPGLGLRLIYFSYDVKMKEKGDIPEGYSVSREKKERFSLILESASTNQTSMYLCASMGIGQGWSDTQYFGPGTRLTVL.

This chain joins TRBV6-5 and TRBJ2-7; D not certain. V lost 11 bases to trimming and J lost 6 bases, with 17 bases between them. This CDR3 region has 12 residues. Germline values: CDR1 MNHEY, CDR2 SVGAGI. In nucleotides, the CDR3 is TGTGCCTGCGGTCAGGAGTGGGGCGAGCAGTACGTC. As protein: CACGQEWGEQYV.

A few counts support this clone. This chain links TRBV2 with TRBJ1-6, with TRBD1 as a possible D gene (6 bases). V shed 1 base and J shed 8 bases, with 6 bases lying between them. Looked up from germline, CDR1 is SNHLY and CDR2 is FYNNEI. CDR3 size: 13 residues. This chain's CDR3 is CASSEDRDSPLHF. DNA of the CDR3: TGTGCCAGCAGTGAAGACAGGGATTCACCCCTCCACTTT. The whole variable domain, remainder taken from reference TRBV2 and TRBJ1-6, is EPEVTQTPSHQVTQMGQEVILRCVPISNHLYFYWYRQILGQKVEFLVSFYNNEISEKSEIFDDQFSVERPDGSNFTLKIRSTKLEDSAMYFCASSEDRDSPLHFGNGTRLTVT.

This rearrangement joins TRBV2 to TRBJ1-2; the match to TRBD1 covers 8 bases. With V trimmed by 6 bases and J by 2 bases, 5 bases remained unmatched. The CDR3 covers 14 residues. Germline V lookup: CDR1 SNHLY, CDR2 FYNNEI. CDR3 nucleotide sequence: TGTGCCAGCAGCCCCACAGGGGGGAACTATGGCTACACCTTC. Translating it yields CASSPTGGNYGYTF.